These 28 T cell receptor beta chains came from one sample sequenced in a study of cytomegalovirus exposure and HLA in healthy donors. The PCR had 60 Vbeta and 13 Jbeta primers. Only in-frame clones appear in the TCRdb table, and some are missing; sequencing was by immunoSEQ multiplex PCR. The table shows over 130,000 clones, with 75% to 85% occurring only once. The material sequenced was PBMCs. The receptors were sampled from a woman between 40 and 55 years old in good health and CMV-seropositive.

This sequence joins TRBV21-1 and TRBJ2-1; TRBD2, the D gene given by the table, was not confirmed from the DNA. TRBV21-1 is labeled a pseudogene. The CDR3 spans 14 residues. CDR3 in amino acids: CASSNCGRINEQFF. CDR3 DNA sequence: TGTGCCAGCAGCAATTGCGGGAGGATCAATGAGCAGTTCTTC.

The V call is TRBV29-1, the J call TRBJ2-7, with D possibly being TRBD2 (5 bases). Germline V gene sequence: CDR1 SQVTM, CDR2 ANQGSEA. V was clipped by 2 bases and J by 2 bases, with 10 bases between them. The CDR3 extends over 13 amino acids. Here the CDR3 reads CSVETSSTYEQYF. In DNA form, the CDR3 reads TGCAGCGTTGAAACTAGTTCCACCTACGAGCAGTACTTC.

This chain uses TRBV28 with TRBJ1-4, with 8 bases that match TRBD1. V lost 2 bases to trimming and J lost 3 bases; unmatched junction nucleotides: 2. Germline V gives CDR1 MDHEN, CDR2 SYDVKM. The CDR3 is 15 residues long. The CDR3 loop reads CASSLTGQANEKLFF. CDR3 coding DNA: TGTGCCAGCAGTTTAACGGGACAGGCTAATGAAAAACTGTTTTTT.

The chain uses TRBV4-1 and TRBJ2-1; D not certain. The germline V gene encodes CDR1 MGHRA and CDR2 YSYEKL. CDR3 length: 15 residues. The V end was cut by 4 bases, the J end by 6 bases, with 16 bases between. CDR3 bases: TGCGCCAGCAGCCGATCATGGAGTTTATTCAATGAGCAGTTCTTC. It codes for CASSRSWSLFNEQFF.

CDR3 nucleotide sequence: TGTGCCAGTAGTACCCGGACAGGGGCGACCGGCTACACCTTC. This codes for CASSTRTGATGYTF. This chain links TRBV19 with TRBJ1-2; 9 nucleotides align to TRBD1. Trimming took 4 bases from V and 8 from J; bases not matched to a gene: 8. The CDR3 sequence is 14 residues long. Germline CDR1 reads LNHDA; CDR2 reads SQIVND (reference sequence).

The rearrangement joins TRBV5-5 to TRBJ1-2; D unclear. V was pared by 0 bases and J by 7 bases, with 10 bases between. Germline assignment: CDR1 SGHKS and CDR2 YYEKEE (reference sequence). The CDR3 sequence is 13 residues long. CDR3 coding DNA: TGTGCCAGCAGCTTGGCCCGGGGAGGTGGCTACACCTTC. Translation: CASSLARGGGYTF.

This rearrangement joins TRBV11-3 to TRBJ2-2; weak D call: TRBD2 (6 bases). The germline CDR1 and CDR2 sequences are SGHNT and YENEEA. The CDR3 spans 16 residues. Trimming took 5 bases from V and 4 from J, leaving 17 bases between them. The CDR3 region has the DNA TGTGCCAGCAGCCTCCCCGAGACTAGGGTCACCGGGGAGCTGTTTTTT. It encodes CASSLPETRVTGELFF.

This CDR3 is CASSLARRGYGEAFF. The DNA of the CDR3 is TGCGCCAGCAGCTTGGCCCGGCGGGGGTATGGTGAAGCTTTCTTT. V and J are TRBV5-1 and TRBJ1-1; D possibly corresponds to TRBD1 (5 bases). Germline assignment: CDR1 SGHRS and CDR2 YFSETQ. CDR3 length: 15 residues. V shed 0 bases and J shed 7 bases, with 16 bases lying between them.

This clone was seen more than once but under ten times. V usage is TRBV18 and J usage is TRBJ2-1; D remains unclear. Germline-derived CDR1 and CDR2 are KGHSH and LQKENI. V lost 1 base to trimming and J lost 4 bases, with 11 bases between them. The CDR3 loop spans 15 amino acids. In DNA form, the CDR3 reads TGTGCCAGCTCACCACGTGGGCCAGCTTACAATGAGCAGTTCTTC. It specifies CASSPRGPAYNEQFF.

The V gene is TRBV7-8, the J gene TRBJ2-1, with TRBD2 matching 13 bases. Per germline, CDR1 SGHVS and CDR2 FQNEAQ. The CDR3 has 17 residues. With 2 bases clipped from V and 0 bases from J, the junction kept 1 base outside the gene matches. CDR3 protein: CASSLRTSGSSYNEQFF. In nucleotides, the CDR3 is TGTGCCAGCAGCTTAAGGACTAGCGGGAGCTCCTACAATGAGCAGTTCTTC. Supplemented by reference TRBV7-8 and TRBJ2-1, the full variable domain reads GAGVSQSPRYKVAKRGQDVALRCDPISGHVSLFWYQQALGQGPEFLTYFQNEAQLDKSGLPSDRFFAERPEGSVSTLKIQRTQQEDSAVYLCASSLRTSGSSYNEQFFGPGTRLTVL.

This chain uses TRBV19 with TRBJ2-3; 8 nucleotides line up with TRBD1. CDR1 LNHDA and CDR2 SQIVND come from the germline V gene (reference sequence). Trimming removed 1 base from V and 1 base from J; junction bases left unmatched: 7. The CDR3 runs 17 residues. CDR3 DNA sequence: TGTGCCAGTAGTATAGTAGGCACAGGGGGTGGCACAGATACGCAGTATTTT. As protein: CASSIVGTGGGTDTQYF.

The DNA for the CDR3 is TGCGCCAGCTCCAGAGGCGACCCTAATGAAAAACTGTTTTTT. This sequence encodes CASSRGDPNEKLFF. The chain links TRBV5-1 to TRBJ1-4; D unresolved. The CDR3 contains 14 residues. Germline V gene sequence: CDR1 SGHRS, CDR2 YFSETQ. Trimming left V 7 bases short and J 3 bases short, with 13 bases between.

In its sample, this clone was seen a few times. The V gene is TRBV5-8, the J gene TRBJ1-1, with a possible D match to TRBD1 (6 bases). Deletions cut 7 bases from V and 4 bases from J, with 17 bases between. The CDR3 loop spans 14 amino acids. The germline gives CDR1 SGHTS, CDR2 YDEGEE. The CDR3 reads CASPARGARTEAFF. DNA of the CDR3: TGTGCCAGCCCCGCTCGGGGGGCCCGCACTGAAGCTTTCTTT.

The rearrangement joins TRBV7-8 to TRBJ2-3, with a possible D match to TRBD1 (5 bases). The germline V and J ends were trimmed by 5 bases and 2 bases, with 14 bases remaining between them. Germline V gene lookup returns CDR1 SGHVS and CDR2 FQNEAQ. CDR3 length equals 15 residues. CDR3 sequence reads: CASSRVVGPTDTQYF. The CDR3 nucleotides read TGTGCCAGCAGCAGGGTAGTGGGGCCCACAGATACGCAGTATTTT.

The J gene is TRBJ1-1, the V gene TRBV5-7; D is undetermined. TRBV5-7 is an ORF for which the function is uncertain. This CDR3 spans 13 amino acids. V was cut by 1 base and J by 0 bases, with 4 bases left in between. The CDR3 spells CASSLPLNTEAFF. CDR3 DNA sequence: TGTGCCAGCAGCTTGCCATTGAACACTGAAGCTTTCTTT.

This clone is a singleton in its sample. The chain uses TRBV4-2 and TRBJ1-4, with a weak D call TRBD1 (5 bases). V lost 1 base, J lost 8 bases, and 14 bases lay in between. Germline assignment: CDR1 LGHNA and CDR2 YNFKEQ. This CDR3 has 15 amino acids. The CDR3 reads CASSQGDAGREKLFF. The CDR3 nucleotides read TGTGCCAGCAGCCAAGGGGACGCGGGGAGAGAAAAACTGTTTTTT.

This rearrangement joins TRBV5-1 to TRBJ2-7; D gene uncertain. Germline CDR1 SGHRS, CDR2 YFSETQ. Trimming shortened V by 6 bases and J by 5 bases, and 12 bases separated the two germline ends. The CDR3 is 12 amino acids. The CDR3 reads CASTPERNEQYF. CDR3 sequence (DNA): TGCGCCAGCACCCCCGAGAGAAACGAGCAGTACTTC.

The chain employs TRBV27 and TRBJ2-5; D uncertain. CDR1 MNHEY and CDR2 SMNVEV come from the germline V gene (reference sequence). CDR3 length: 14 amino acids. The ends were cut back, 0 bases at V and 3 bases at J, with 8 bases in the middle. The CDR3 DNA reads as TGTGCCAGCAGTTTATCCAGATTGGAAGAGACCCAGTACTTC. Its translation: CASSLSRLEETQYF.

This clone has only a few counts. V usage is TRBV6-6 and J usage is TRBJ2-7, with 7 positions matching TRBD2. The CDR3 contains 13 residues. The germline gives CDR1 MNHNY, CDR2 SVGAGI (reference sequence). Trimming removed 6 bases from V and 5 bases from J; junction bases left unmatched: 7. CDR3 amino acids: CASRWAGADEQYF. The DNA for the CDR3 is TGTGCCAGCAGGTGGGCGGGAGCCGACGAGCAGTACTTC.

The V and J genes are TRBV29-1 and TRBJ1-5; 8 bases agree with TRBD1. The CDR3 has 14 residues. CDR1 and CDR2 from the germline V gene are SQVTM and ANQGSEA. J was trimmed by 4 bases and V by 6 bases; bases with no gene match: 8. The chain's CDR3 is CSVRDTGGNQPQHF. DNA of the CDR3: TGCAGCGTCCGGGATACAGGGGGGAATCAGCCCCAGCATTTT.

This chain uses TRBV4-2 with TRBJ1-3; 8 bases line up with TRBD1. Germline V gene data show CDR1 as LGHNA and CDR2 as YNFKEQ. This CDR3 contains 15 residues. After removal of 3 bases from V and 2 bases from J, the junction contained 3 bases not matched to a gene. CDR3 protein: CASSQVTGAGNTIYF. Here the CDR3 DNA reads TGTGCCAGCAGCCAGGTGACAGGGGCTGGAAACACCATATATTTT.

The V gene is TRBV4-1, the J gene TRBJ1-5, with a tentative D call TRBD1 (6 bases). The CDR3 spans 16 residues. Germline values: CDR1 MGHRA, CDR2 YSYEKL. V gave up 2 bases and J gave up 0 bases, with 11 bases separating them. The DNA of the CDR3 is TGCGCCAGCAGCCAAACGGACAGCGTTAGCAATCAGCCCCAGCATTTT. Translating it yields CASSQTDSVSNQPQHF.

The chain links TRBV2 to TRBJ2-7; D unresolved. This CDR3 is built from 12 residues. The V gene's germline CDR1 is SNHLY and CDR2 FYNNEI. V was pared by 5 bases and J by 4 bases, with 9 bases between. The CDR3 DNA sequence: TGTGCCAGCAGTCCTCTCTCTTACGAGCAGTACTTC. This translates into CASSPLSYEQYF.

This clone was found once. This sequence joins TRBV27 and TRBJ2-7, with D tentatively TRBD1 (6 bases). Germline loops: CDR1 MNHEY, CDR2 SMNVEV (reference sequence). The CDR3 has 14 residues. Between the trimmed V and J ends, which lost 5 bases and 1 base, there was a span of 12 bases. The CDR3 region has the DNA TGTGCCAGCAGTCCCCGGGACACGTCCTACGAGCAGTACTTC. As protein: CASSPRDTSYEQYF.

J is TRBJ2-5 and V is TRBV5-4; 14 bases fit TRBD2. The CDR3 runs 18 residues. V was clipped by 4 bases and J by 5 bases; unmatched bases: 13. Germline CDR1 and CDR2: SGHNT and YYREEE (reference sequence). Here the CDR3 reads CASSPSLGLAGVVETQYF. The CDR3, as DNA: TGTGCCAGCAGCCCGTCGTTGGGACTAGCGGGAGTCGTTGAGACCCAGTACTTC.

The V call is TRBV5-1, the J call TRBJ2-7; D possibly corresponds to TRBD1 (6 bases). The V end was cut by 1 base, the J end by 0 bases, with 8 bases between. The CDR3 consists of 14 residues. In germline, CDR1 is SGHRS, CDR2 YFSETQ. The CDR3 sequence: CASSLLGASYEQYF. The CDR3 DNA is TGCGCCAGCAGCTTGCTGGGGGCCTCCTACGAGCAGTACTTC.

This chain joins TRBV7-3 and TRBJ2-7; 12 bases match TRBD2. CDR1 is SGHTA, CDR2 FQGTGA, per germline. The V segment lost 2 bases and the J segment 6 bases; nucleotides outside the gene matches: 5. The CDR3 loop spans 15 amino acids. CDR3 sequence (DNA): TGTGCCAGCAGCTTACTGGCTAGCGGGGGGGGCGAGCAGTACTTC. Translating it yields CASSLLASGGGEQYF.

This rearrangement joins TRBV5-3 to TRBJ2-7; maybe TRBD2 (6 bases). TRBV5-3 counts as an open reading frame of uncertain function. Trimming removed 4 bases at V and 3 bases at J, with 23 bases between. The length of the CDR3 is 17 residues. Here the CDR3 DNA reads TGTGCCAGAAGCCCTTTGGAGGGCGGGGAAAATAACTACGAGCAGTACTTC. As protein: CARSPLEGGENNYEQYF.